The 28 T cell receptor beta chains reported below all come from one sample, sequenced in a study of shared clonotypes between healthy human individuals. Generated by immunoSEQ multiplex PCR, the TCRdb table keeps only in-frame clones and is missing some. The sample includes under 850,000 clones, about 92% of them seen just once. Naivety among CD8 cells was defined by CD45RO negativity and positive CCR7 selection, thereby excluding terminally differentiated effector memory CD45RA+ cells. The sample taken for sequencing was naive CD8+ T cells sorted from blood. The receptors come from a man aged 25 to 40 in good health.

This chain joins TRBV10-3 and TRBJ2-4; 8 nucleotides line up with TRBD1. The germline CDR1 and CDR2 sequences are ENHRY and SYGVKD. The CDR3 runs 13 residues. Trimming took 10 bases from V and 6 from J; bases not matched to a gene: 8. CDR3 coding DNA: TGTGCCACCACCGGGACAGGCGTAAACATTCAGTACTTC. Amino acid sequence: CATTGTGVNIQYF.

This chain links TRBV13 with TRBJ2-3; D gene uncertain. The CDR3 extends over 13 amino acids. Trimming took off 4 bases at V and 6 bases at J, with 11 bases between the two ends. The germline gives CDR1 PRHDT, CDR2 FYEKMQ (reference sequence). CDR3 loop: CASSSRAPDTQYF. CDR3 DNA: TGTGCCAGCAGCTCCCGGGCCCCCGATACGCAGTATTTT.

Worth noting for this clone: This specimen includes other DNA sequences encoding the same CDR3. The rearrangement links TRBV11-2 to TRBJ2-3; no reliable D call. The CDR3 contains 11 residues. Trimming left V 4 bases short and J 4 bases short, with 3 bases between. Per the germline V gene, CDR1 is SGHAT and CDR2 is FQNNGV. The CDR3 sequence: CASSYSDTQYF. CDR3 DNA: TGTGCCAGCAGCTACTCAGATACGCAGTATTTT.

The CDR3 loop reads CASQLMLSGVRTEAFF. CDR3 nucleotides: TGTGCCAGCCAGTTAATGTTATCTGGGGTAAGGACTGAAGCTTTCTTT. The V call is TRBV5-4, the J call TRBJ1-1; D ambiguous. The V and J ends lost 7 bases and 5 bases respectively, with 24 bases between them. CDR1 is SGHNT, CDR2 YYREEE, per germline (reference sequence). The CDR3 extends over 16 amino acids.

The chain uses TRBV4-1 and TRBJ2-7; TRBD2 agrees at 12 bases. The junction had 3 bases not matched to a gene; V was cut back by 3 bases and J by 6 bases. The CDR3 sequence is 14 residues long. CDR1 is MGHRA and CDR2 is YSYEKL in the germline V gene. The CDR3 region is CASSHGLAGSEQYF. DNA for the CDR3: TGCGCCAGCAGCCACGGACTAGCGGGGAGCGAGCAGTACTTC.

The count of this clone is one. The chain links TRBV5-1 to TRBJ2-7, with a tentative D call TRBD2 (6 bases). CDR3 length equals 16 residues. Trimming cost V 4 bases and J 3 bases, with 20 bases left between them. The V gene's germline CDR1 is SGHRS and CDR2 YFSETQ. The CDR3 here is CASSPWGDTPLYEQYF. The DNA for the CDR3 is TGCGCCAGCAGCCCCTGGGGGGATACCCCCCTCTACGAGCAGTACTTC.

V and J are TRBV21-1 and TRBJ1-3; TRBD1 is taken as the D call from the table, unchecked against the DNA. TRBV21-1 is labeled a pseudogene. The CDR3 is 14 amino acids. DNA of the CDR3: TGTGCCAGCAGCAAAGTCAGCAGGGGAAACACCATATATTTT. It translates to CASSKVSRGNTIYF.

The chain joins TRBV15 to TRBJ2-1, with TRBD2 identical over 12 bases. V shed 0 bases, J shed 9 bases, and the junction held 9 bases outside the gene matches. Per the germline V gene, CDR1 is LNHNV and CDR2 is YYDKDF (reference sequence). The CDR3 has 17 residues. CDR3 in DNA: TGTGCCACCAGCAGAGAACTGACTAGCGGGAGATCTACTGAGCAGTTCTTC. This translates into CATSRELTSGRSTEQFF.

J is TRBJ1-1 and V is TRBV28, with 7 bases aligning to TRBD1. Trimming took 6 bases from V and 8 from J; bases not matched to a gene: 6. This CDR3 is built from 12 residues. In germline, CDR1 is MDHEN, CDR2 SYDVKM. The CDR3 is CASSQGGGEAFF. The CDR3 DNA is TGTGCCAGCAGCCAGGGGGGGGGAGAAGCTTTCTTT.

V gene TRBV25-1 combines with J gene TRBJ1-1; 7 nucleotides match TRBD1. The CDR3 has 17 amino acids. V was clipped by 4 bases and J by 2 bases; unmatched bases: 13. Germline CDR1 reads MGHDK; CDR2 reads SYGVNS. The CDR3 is CASSGNRGSIVNTEAFF. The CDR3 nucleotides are TGTGCCAGCAGTGGAAACAGGGGATCAATAGTTAACACTGAAGCTTTCTTT.

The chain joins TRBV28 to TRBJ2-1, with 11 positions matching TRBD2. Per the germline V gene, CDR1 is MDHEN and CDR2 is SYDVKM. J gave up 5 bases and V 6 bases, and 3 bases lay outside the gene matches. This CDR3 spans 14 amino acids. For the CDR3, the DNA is TGTGCCAGCAGCCCTAGCGGGAGGCACAATGAGCAGTTCTTC. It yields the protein CASSPSGRHNEQFF.

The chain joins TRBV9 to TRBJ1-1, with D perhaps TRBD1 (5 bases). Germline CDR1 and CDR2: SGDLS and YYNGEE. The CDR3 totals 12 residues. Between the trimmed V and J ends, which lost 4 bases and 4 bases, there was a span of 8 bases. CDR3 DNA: TGTGCCAGCAGCACAGGACTCACTGAAGCTTTCTTT. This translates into CASSTGLTEAFF.

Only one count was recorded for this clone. CDR3 residues: CASSSLAGDDEQFF. The CDR3 DNA reads TGTGCCAGCAGCTCCTTGGCGGGAGACGATGAGCAGTTCTTC. The genes are TRBV7-6 and TRBJ2-1; TRBD2 aligns across 7 bases. Losses at the gene ends were 4 bases for V and 8 bases for J; bases not matched to a gene: 8. The CDR3 runs to 14 residues. Germline CDR1 SGHVS, CDR2 FNYEAQ.

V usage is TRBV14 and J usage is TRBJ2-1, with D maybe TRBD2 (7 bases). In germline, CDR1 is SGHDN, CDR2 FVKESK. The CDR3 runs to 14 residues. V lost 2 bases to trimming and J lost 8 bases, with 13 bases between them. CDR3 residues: CASSQTRGGDEQFF. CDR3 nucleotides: TGTGCCAGCAGCCAAACGAGAGGGGGGGATGAGCAGTTCTTC.

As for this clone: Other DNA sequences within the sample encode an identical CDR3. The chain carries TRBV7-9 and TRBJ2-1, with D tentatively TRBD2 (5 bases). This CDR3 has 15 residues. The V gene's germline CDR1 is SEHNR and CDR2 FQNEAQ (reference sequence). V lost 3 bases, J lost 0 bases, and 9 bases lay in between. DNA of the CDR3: TGTGCCAGCAGCTTTAGCGAGAGCTCCTACAATGAGCAGTTCTTC. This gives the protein CASSFSESSYNEQFF.

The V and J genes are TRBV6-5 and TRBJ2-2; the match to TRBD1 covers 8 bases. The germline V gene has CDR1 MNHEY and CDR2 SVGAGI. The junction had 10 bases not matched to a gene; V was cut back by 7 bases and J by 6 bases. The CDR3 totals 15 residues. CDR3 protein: CASNPRSGGSGELFF. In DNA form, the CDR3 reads TGTGCCAGCAACCCCAGGTCAGGGGGCTCCGGGGAGCTGTTTTTT.

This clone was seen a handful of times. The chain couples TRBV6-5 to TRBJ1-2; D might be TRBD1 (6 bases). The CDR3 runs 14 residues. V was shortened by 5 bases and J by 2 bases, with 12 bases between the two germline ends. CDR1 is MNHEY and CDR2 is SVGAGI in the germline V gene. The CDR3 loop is CASSKGGGNYGYTF. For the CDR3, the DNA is TGTGCCAGCAGTAAGGGGGGTGGGAACTATGGCTACACCTTC.

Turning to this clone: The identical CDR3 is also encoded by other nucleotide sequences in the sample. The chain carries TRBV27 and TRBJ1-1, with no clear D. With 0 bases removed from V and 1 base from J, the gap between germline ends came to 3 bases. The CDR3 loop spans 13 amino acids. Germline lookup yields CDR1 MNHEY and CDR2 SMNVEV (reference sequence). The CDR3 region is CASSLSENTEAFF. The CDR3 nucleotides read TGTGCCAGCAGTTTATCAGAGAACACTGAAGCTTTCTTT.

The CDR3 protein is CASSFGSGVVQFF. The CDR3, as DNA: TGTGCCAGCAGTTTCGGGTCGGGAGTGGTGCAGTTCTTC. The chain employs TRBV27 and TRBJ2-1, with D tentatively TRBD2 (6 bases). Deletions cut 3 bases from V and 12 bases from J, with 15 bases between. The germline V gene has CDR1 MNHEY and CDR2 SMNVEV (reference sequence). The CDR3 loop spans 13 amino acids.

CDR3 in amino acids: CASSSRGRYELDYGYTF. In DNA form, the CDR3 reads TGTGCCAGCAGCTCACGGGGCAGGTATGAATTGGACTATGGCTACACCTTC. The chain employs TRBV7-9 and TRBJ1-2; possibly TRBD1 for D (5 bases). Trimming pared 4 bases from V and 3 bases from J, leaving 21 bases between. This CDR3 contains 17 residues. CDR1 and CDR2 (germline): SEHNR, FQNEAQ (reference sequence).

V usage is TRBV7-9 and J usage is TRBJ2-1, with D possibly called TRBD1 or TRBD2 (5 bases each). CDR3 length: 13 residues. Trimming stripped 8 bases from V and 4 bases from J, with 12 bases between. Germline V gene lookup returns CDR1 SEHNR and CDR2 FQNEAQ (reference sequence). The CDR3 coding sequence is TGTGCCAGCCGCCGGGACGGATACAATGAGCAGTTCTTC. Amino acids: CASRRDGYNEQFF.

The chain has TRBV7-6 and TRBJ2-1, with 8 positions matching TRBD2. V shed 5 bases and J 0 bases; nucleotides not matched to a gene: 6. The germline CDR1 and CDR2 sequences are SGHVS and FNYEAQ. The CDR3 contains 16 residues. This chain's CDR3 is CASSPESGSSYNEQFF. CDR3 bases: TGTGCCAGCAGCCCAGAGAGCGGGAGCTCCTACAATGAGCAGTTCTTC. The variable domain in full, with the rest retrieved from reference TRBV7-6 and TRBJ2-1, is GAGVSQSPRYKVTKRGQDVALRCDPISGHVSLYWYRQALGQGPEFLTYFNYEAQQDKSGLPNDRFSAERPEGSISTLTIQRTEQRDSAMYRCASSPESGSSYNEQFFGPGTRLTVL.

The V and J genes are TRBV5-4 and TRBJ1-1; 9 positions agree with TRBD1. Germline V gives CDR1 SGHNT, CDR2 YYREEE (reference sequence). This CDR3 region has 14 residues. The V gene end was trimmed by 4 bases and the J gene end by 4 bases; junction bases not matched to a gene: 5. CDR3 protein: CASSIGTGFTEAFF. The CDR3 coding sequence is TGTGCCAGCAGCATCGGGACAGGGTTCACTGAAGCTTTCTTT.

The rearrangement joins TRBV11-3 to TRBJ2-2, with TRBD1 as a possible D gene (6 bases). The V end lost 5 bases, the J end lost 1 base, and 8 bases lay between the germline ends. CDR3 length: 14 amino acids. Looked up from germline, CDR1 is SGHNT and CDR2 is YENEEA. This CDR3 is CASSNRENTGELFF. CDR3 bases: TGTGCCAGCAGCAACAGGGAGAACACCGGGGAGCTGTTTTTT.

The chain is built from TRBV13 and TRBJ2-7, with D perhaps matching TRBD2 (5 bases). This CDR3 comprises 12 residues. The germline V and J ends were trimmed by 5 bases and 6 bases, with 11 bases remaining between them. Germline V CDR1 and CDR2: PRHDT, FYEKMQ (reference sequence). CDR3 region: CASSPRGGEQYF. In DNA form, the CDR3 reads TGTGCCAGCAGCCCCCGTGGAGGCGAGCAGTACTTC.

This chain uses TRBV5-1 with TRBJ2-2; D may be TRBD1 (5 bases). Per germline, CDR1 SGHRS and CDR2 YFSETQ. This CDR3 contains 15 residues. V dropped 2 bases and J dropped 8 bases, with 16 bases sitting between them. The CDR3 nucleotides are TGCGCCAGCAGCTTTCCCCCCTTGGGGCCGGGGGAGCTGTTTTTT. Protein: CASSFPPLGPGELFF.

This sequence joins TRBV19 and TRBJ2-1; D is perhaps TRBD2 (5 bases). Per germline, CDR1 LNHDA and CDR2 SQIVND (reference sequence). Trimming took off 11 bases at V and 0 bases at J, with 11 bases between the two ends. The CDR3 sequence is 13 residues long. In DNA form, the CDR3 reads TGTGCCGCGAGGGAGAGCTCCTACAATGAGCAGTTCTTC. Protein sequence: CAARESSYNEQFF.

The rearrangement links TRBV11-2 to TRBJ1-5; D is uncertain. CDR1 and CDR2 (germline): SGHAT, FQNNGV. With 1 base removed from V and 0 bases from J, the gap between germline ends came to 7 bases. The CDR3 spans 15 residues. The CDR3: CASSLGQYSNQPQHF. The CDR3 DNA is TGTGCCAGCAGCTTAGGACAATATAGCAATCAGCCCCAGCATTTT.